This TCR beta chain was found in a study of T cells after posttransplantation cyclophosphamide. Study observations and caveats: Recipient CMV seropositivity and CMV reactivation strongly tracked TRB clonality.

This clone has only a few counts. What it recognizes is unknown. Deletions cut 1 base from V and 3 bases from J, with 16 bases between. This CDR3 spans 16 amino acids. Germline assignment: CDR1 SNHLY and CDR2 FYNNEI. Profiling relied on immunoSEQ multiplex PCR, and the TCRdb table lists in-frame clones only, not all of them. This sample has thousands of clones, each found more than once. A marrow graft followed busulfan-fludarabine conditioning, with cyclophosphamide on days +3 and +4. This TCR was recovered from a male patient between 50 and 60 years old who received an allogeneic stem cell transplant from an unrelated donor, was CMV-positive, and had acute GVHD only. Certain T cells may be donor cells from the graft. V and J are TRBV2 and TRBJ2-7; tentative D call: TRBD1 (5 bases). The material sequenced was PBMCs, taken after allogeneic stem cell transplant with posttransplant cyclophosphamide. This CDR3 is CASSEGGHLSRYEQYF. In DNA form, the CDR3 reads TGTGCCAGCAGTGAAGGCGGACACCTCTCCCGCTACGAGCAGTACTTC.